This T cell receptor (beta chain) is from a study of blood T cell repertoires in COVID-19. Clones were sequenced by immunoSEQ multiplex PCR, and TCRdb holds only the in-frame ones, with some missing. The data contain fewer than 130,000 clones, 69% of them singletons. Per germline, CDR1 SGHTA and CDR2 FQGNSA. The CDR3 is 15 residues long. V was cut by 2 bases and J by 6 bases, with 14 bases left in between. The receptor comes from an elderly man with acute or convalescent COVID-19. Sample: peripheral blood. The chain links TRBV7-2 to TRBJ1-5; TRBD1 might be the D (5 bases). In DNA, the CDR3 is TGTGCCAGCAGCTTAAGCTCAGGGTTTTCTCAGCCCCAGCATTTT. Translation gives CASSLSSGFSQPQHF.